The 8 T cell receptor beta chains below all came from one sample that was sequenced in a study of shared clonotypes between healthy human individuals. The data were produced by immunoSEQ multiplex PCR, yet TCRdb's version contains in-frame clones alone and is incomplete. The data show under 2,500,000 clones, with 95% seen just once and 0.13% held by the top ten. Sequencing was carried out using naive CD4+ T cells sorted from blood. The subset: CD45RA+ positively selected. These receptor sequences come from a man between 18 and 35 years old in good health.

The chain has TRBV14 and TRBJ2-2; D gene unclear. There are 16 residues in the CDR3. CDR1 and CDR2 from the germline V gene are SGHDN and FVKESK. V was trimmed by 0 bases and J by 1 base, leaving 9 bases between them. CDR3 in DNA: TGTGCCAGCAGCCAAGAGGCCGCGGAGAACACCGGGGAGCTGTTTTTT. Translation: CASSQEAAENTGELFF.

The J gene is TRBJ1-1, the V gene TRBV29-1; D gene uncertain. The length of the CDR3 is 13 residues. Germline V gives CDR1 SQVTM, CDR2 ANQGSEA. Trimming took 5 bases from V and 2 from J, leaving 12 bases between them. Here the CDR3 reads CSVSDYLNTEAFF. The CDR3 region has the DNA TGCAGCGTTTCAGATTACTTAAACACTGAAGCTTTCTTT.

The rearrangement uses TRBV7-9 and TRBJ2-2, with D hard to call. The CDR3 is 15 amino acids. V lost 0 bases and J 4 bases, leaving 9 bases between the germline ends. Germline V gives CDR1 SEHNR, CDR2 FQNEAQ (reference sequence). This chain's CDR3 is CASSLAKGFTGELFF. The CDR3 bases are TGTGCCAGCAGCTTAGCGAAGGGATTCACCGGGGAGCTGTTTTTT.

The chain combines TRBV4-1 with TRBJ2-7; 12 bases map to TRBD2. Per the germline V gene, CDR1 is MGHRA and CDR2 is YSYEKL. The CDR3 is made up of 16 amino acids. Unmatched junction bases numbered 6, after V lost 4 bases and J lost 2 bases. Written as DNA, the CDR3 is TGCGCCAGCAGCCCAGGGACTAGCGGGCCCGCCTACGAGCAGTACTTC. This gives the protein CASSPGTSGPAYEQYF.

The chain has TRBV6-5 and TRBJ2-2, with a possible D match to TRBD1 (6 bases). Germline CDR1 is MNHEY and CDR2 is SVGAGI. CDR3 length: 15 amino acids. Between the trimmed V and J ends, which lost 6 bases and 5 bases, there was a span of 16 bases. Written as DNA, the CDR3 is TGTGCCAGCAGACGGACAGCACCAATAACCGGGGAGCTGTTTTTT. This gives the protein CASRRTAPITGELFF.

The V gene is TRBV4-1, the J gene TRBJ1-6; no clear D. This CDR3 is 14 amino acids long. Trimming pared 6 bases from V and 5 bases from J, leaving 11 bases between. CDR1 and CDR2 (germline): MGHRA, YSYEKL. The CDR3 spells CASRRVVDNSPLHF. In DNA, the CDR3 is TGCGCCAGCAGGAGGGTAGTAGATAATTCACCCCTCCACTTT.

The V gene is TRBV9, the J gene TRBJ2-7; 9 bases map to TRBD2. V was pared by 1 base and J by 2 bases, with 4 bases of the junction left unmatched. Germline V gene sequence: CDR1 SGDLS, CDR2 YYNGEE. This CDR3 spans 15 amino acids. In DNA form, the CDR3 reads TGTGCCAGCAGCGTATCTTCTAGCGGGGCCTACGAGCAGTACTTC. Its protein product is CASSVSSSGAYEQYF.

Here the CDR3 DNA reads TGTGCCAGCAGCTTAGCGGGCGGGGCCCGAAATGAAAAACTGTTTTTT. Its protein is CASSLAGGARNEKLFF. The chain has TRBV7-9 and TRBJ1-4, with D possibly being TRBD1 (5 bases). The germline CDR1 and CDR2 sequences are SEHNR and FQNEAQ (reference sequence). This CDR3 has 16 residues. Trimming shortened V by 0 bases and J by 5 bases, and 13 bases separated the two germline ends.